A single sample is the source of the 7 T cell receptor beta chains below, sequenced in a study of vaccination and CD4 T cells after COVID-19. The treatment here: roughly 11-day PBMC culture with coronavirus spike peptide pools or control peptides (ViraFEST assay). The study sequenced cultured CD4+ T cell DNA using the Oncomine TCR Beta short-read assay. A single record per CDR3 protein comes from TCRdb applying MiXCR to the PCR reads. This sample yields approximately 12,000 distinct CDR3 sequences, of which 40% to 60% are seen a single time; under 20% belongs to the top ten. The antigens of these receptors remain unknown. The sample comprised CD4+ T cells from blood, cultured in vitro. Receptors were obtained from a human donor who had recovered from COVID-19.

The chain links TRBV4-1 to TRBJ1-2; a weak D match, TRBD1 (5 bases). V was trimmed by 1 base and J by 4 bases, leaving 16 bases between them. The CDR3 loop spans 16 amino acids. The germline V gene has CDR1 MGHRA and CDR2 YSYEKL. CDR3 loop: CASSQVRGFGGYGYTF. The CDR3 DNA reads TGCGCCAGCAGCCAAGTCCGGGGATTTGGGGGCTATGGCTACACCTTC.

This chain uses TRBV5-1 with TRBJ2-7, with 8 bases that match TRBD2. The CDR3 consists of 15 residues. Per the germline V gene, CDR1 is SGHRS and CDR2 is YFSETQ. V shed 4 bases and J 3 bases; nucleotides not matched to a gene: 9. CDR3: CASSPRTSTYYEQYF. The CDR3 nucleotides are TGCGCCAGCAGCCCTCGGACTAGCACGTACTACGAGCAGTACTTC.

This clonotype has a handful of counts. This CDR3 is CASSESSGGRYNEQFF. Here the CDR3 DNA reads TGCGCCAGCAGTGAGTCCTCAGGGGGCAGGTACAATGAGCAGTTCTTC. The chain carries TRBV10-1 and TRBJ2-1, with 8 bases fitting TRBD1. CDR3 size: 16 residues. V was clipped by 0 bases and J by 4 bases; unmatched bases: 5. Germline lookup yields CDR1 WNHNN and CDR2 SYGVQD (reference sequence).

This clonotype was detected only a few times. This chain connects TRBV20-1 to TRBJ1-5; perhaps TRBD1 as D (5 bases). Trimming left V 3 bases short and J 2 bases short, with 14 bases between. The CDR3 covers 15 residues. Germline V CDR1 and CDR2: DFQATT, SNEGSKA (reference sequence). The CDR3 is CSARYHVQGNQPQHF. The DNA for the CDR3 is TGCAGTGCTAGGTATCATGTACAGGGCAATCAGCCCCAGCATTTT.

This clonotype was observed a handful of times. The chain carries TRBV20-1 and TRBJ1-3; the match to TRBD1 covers 8 bases. With V trimmed by 3 bases and J by 2 bases, 9 bases remained unmatched. The germline V gene has CDR1 DFQATT and CDR2 SNEGSKA (reference sequence). The CDR3 consists of 16 residues. CDR3 nucleotides: TGCAGTGCTAGCGGGACAGGAGTAAGAGCTGGAAACACCATATATTTT. Translation: CSASGTGVRAGNTIYF.

This clonotype was found a few times. The chain combines TRBV6-8 with TRBJ1-5; D remains unclear. The V and J ends lost 5 bases and 0 bases respectively, with 8 bases between them. Germline assignment: CDR1 MNHGY and CDR2 SAAAGT. The CDR3 sequence is 14 residues long. The chain's CDR3 is CASSLSYSNQPQHF. The CDR3 DNA sequence: TGTGCCAGCAGTCTGAGTTATAGCAATCAGCCCCAGCATTTT.

The chain uses TRBV14 and TRBJ2-7, with 8 bases aligning to TRBD2. Germline lookup yields CDR1 SGHDN and CDR2 FVKESK. J gave up 2 bases and V 3 bases, and 6 bases lay outside the gene matches. This CDR3 region has 15 residues. As DNA, the CDR3 is TGTGCCAGCAGCCAGCCCGGGGGGGCCGCCTACGAGCAGTACTTC. Protein sequence: CASSQPGGAAYEQYF.